The TCR beta chain described here comes from a study of STAT5B mutations in CD4+ large granular lymphocyte leukemia (dated by TCRdb to about 2022). With regard to the full study: Among the healthy controls, the CDR3 'QG' motif was associated with a particular HLA allele. TCRbeta repertoires of CD4+ T-cell large granular lymphocyte leukemia patients were compared with those of healthy blood donors. Flow cytometry on FACSCanto II or FACSVerse showed that the purified fractions were more than 95% pure among lymphocytes. General conclusions and limits of the study: The data were not HLA-matched, and the higher clonality in CD4+ T-LGLL than in CD8+ T-LGLL could be due to the relatively small sample size. Compared with healthy CD4+ repertoires, CD4-sorted patient repertoires appeared more clonal, and this difference remained even after the putative leukemic clones were removed. TRBV06-family usage was enriched among the top patient clones (8/27) compared with healthy controls (2/35). Each patient's main leukemic clonotypes were private, but around 27% of these clonotypes showed up at low frequency in the non-leukemic repertoires of other patients.

The immunoSEQ assay at survey resolution was used to sequence TCRbeta rearrangements from genomic DNA. The authors processed their data as follows. A lowest detectable productive clonotype frequency of 2.59 x 10-5 was observed in the TCR sequencing data. Only productive TCRbeta rearrangements, meaning sequences that were complete and in-frame, were kept for the analyses. Sample clonality was computed as Simpson clonality in the immunoSEQ Analyzer version 3.0. Clones were binned by frequency as very rare, small, medium, large (1-20%) or hyperexpanded (>20%). Generation probabilities were estimated with OLGA 1.2.3, V-gene circos plots were made with VDJtools, specificities were looked up in VDJdb, and CDR3 motifs were identified with GLIPH. Entries here come from immuneACCESS through TCRdb and include only in-frame sequences with V and J called. Some clones fail to appear in such tables; in the studies checked, an unresolved V gene covers under half of the shortfall, and the cause of the remainder is unknown. The V and J calls and clone size come from that table; D and trimming were worked out from the DNA. This sample comprises around 20,000 clones, around 79% of them detected only once. The ten largest clones represent over 0.4% of the sample.

The CDR3 holds 11 amino acids from the cysteine to the phenylalanine. The read is trimmed to its CDR3 DNA, 33 bases read in frame from base 1. V is pared back by 3 bases and J by 3 bases, with 3 bases lying between the germline termini. As encoded in the germline V gene, CDR1 is SGHVS while CDR2 is FQNEAQ. On this clone: The antigen it recognizes is unknown. Base qualities were left out, and no much larger clone turns up one base away.

The healthy controls were 35 or so blood donors, and the buffy coats of these donors were supplied by the Finnish Red Cross blood service. All TCR-sequenced material derived from peripheral blood: patient blood samples and healthy donor buffy coats. Ficoll-Hypaque gradient centrifugation was used to isolate peripheral blood mononuclear cells. Magnetic purification was used to isolate CD4+ cells from the buffy coats of the healthy controls. Genomic DNA was extracted with the Gentra Puregene Cell and Tissue kit and quantified on a Qubit 2.0 fluorometer. The receptor was isolated from a human donor in good health. The sequencing sample was made of CD4+ T cells from blood buffy coats. In this chain, TRBV7-8 is recombined with TRBJ2-7; the D gene is unclear. The CDR3 amino acid sequence is: CASSFNYEQYF. Read as DNA, the sequence is TGTGCCAGCAGCTTCAACTACGAGCAGTACTTC.